This TCR beta chain was sequenced for a study of T cell repertoires in cytomegalovirus infection. V was trimmed by 6 bases and J by 2 bases, leaving 19 bases between them. CDR3 length: 16 amino acids. CDR1 and CDR2 (germline): WSHSY, SAAADI. TCRdb passed the reads through MiXCR, listing each CDR3 protein once. This table holds approximately 490,000 distinct CDR3 sequences, roughly 12% found once. The V gene is TRBV10-2, the J gene TRBJ1-2; maybe TRBD1 (5 bases). The clonotype comes from a human donor in good health (CMV status not recorded). Some clones in this sample may be carry-over from other donors' samples. The sample taken for sequencing was PBMCs. The DNA for the CDR3 is TGCGCCAGCAGCGACGGCGGGACCCCCGGAAACTATGGCTACACCTTC. Amino acids: CASSDGGTPGNYGYTF.